These 15 T cell receptor beta chains came from one sample sequenced in a study of human T cells and chemical hapten exposure. Documented time point: healthy volunteer bleed at 2 weeks. Extraction of total RNA was performed on unfractionated whole blood. TCRdb independently ran MiXCR on the RACE reads; one entry per CDR3 protein. This sample has about 130,000 distinct CDR3 sequences; approximately 9.1% occur once, and the top ten carry under 2%. Sequencing used whole blood. The receptors originated from a male donor in good health. Some clones in this sample may be carry-over from other donors' samples.

About this clonotype: An end of the junction does not agree with germline; a read error may underlie this. The chain couples TRBV20-1 to TRBJ2-2; 8 bases map to TRBD1. The CDR3 loop spans 14 amino acids. CDR1 is DFQATT and CDR2 is SNEGSKA in the germline V gene (reference sequence). The CDR3: CSARETGGTGGLFF. CDR3 DNA sequence: TGCAGTGCTAGAGAAACAGGGGGTACCGGGGGGCTGTTTTTT.

Remarks on this clonotype: One junction end does not reproduce the germline sequence, and a read error may be involved. This chain joins TRBV5-4 and TRBJ1-3; D call uncertain. In germline, CDR1 is SGHNT, CDR2 YYREEE (reference sequence). The CDR3 length is 15 residues. The CDR3 loop is CASSLEGMRGNTTYF. The CDR3 DNA reads TGTGCCAGCAGCTTGGAGGGTATGAGAGGAAACACCACATATTTT. The entire variable domain, with the rest obtained from reference TRBV5-4 and TRBJ1-3, is as follows: ETGVTQSPTHLIKTRGQQVTLRCSSQSGHNTVSWYQQALGQGPQFIFQYYREEENGRGNFPPRFSGLQFPNYSSELNVNALELDDSALYLCASSLEGMRGNTTYFGEGSWLTVV.

This clonotype was counted only a few times. V and J are TRBV12-3 or TRBV12-4 and TRBJ2-7; 10 bases line up with TRBD2. J gave up 4 bases and V 5 bases, and 5 bases lay outside the gene matches. The CDR3 contains 14 residues. Here the CDR3 reads CASSRGLARYEQYF. The DNA of the CDR3 is TGTGCCAGCAGTAGGGGACTAGCGCGGTACGAGCAGTACTTC.

Many counts were recorded for this clonotype. The CDR3 DNA sequence: TGTGCCAGCAGCCCCCAGCGACCCCACGAGCAGTACTTC. This sequence encodes CASSPQRPHEQYF. The V and J genes are TRBV14 and TRBJ2-7; the D is unclear. The CDR3 has 13 amino acids. Germline loops: CDR1 SGHDN, CDR2 FVKESK. The V and J ends lost 4 bases and 5 bases respectively, with 12 bases between them. Drawing the rest from reference TRBV14 and TRBJ2-7, the complete variable domain is EAGVTQFPSHSVIEKGQTVTLRCDPISGHDNLYWYRRVMGKEIKFLLHFVKESKQDESGMPNNRFLAERTGGTYSTLKVQPAELEDSGVYFCASSPQRPHEQYFGPGTRLTVT.

This clonotype was counted at least ten times. The CDR3: CASSPKAGQETQYF. The DNA of the CDR3 is TGTGCCAGCAGCCCGAAGGCGGGTCAAGAGACCCAGTACTTC. The chain employs TRBV3-1 and TRBJ2-5; weak D call: TRBD2 (5 bases). Germline V CDR1 and CDR2: LGHDT, YNNKEL (reference sequence). This CDR3 has 14 amino acids. V was cut by 4 bases and J by 2 bases, with 11 bases left in between.

The sample holds many counts of this clonotype. The rearrangement joins TRBV20-1 to TRBJ2-3; perhaps TRBD2 as D (6 bases). The germline V gene has CDR1 DFQATT and CDR2 SNEGSKA (reference sequence). Trimming took 0 bases from V and 0 from J, leaving 13 bases between them. The CDR3 sequence is 16 residues long. Here the CDR3 reads CSARDMRGPSTDTQYF. The CDR3, as DNA: TGCAGTGCTAGAGATATGCGGGGCCCTAGCACAGATACGCAGTATTTT.

This clonotype was seen at least ten times. This rearrangement joins TRBV9 to TRBJ2-7; D may be TRBD2 (5 bases). Germline CDR1 and CDR2: SGDLS and YYNGEE. This CDR3 is built from 16 residues. V was clipped by 0 bases and J by 0 bases, with 13 bases between them. The CDR3 loop reads CASSVDASLPSYEQYF. In nucleotides, the CDR3 is TGTGCCAGCAGCGTAGATGCTAGCTTACCCTCCTACGAGCAGTACTTC. Variable domain in full (rest from reference TRBV9 and TRBJ2-7): DSGVTQTPKHLITATGQRVTLRCSPRSGDLSVYWYQQSLDQGLQFLIQYYNGEERAKGNILERFSAQQFPDLHSELNLSSLELGDSALYFCASSVDASLPSYEQYFGPGTRLTVT.

This chain's CDR3 is CAISEGGGSGANVLTF. As DNA, the CDR3 is TGTGCCATCAGTGAGGGCGGGGGTTCTGGGGCCAACGTCCTGACTTTC. The chain employs TRBV10-3 and TRBJ2-6; TRBD2 matches at 7 bases. The CDR3 has 16 residues. V shed 2 bases, J shed 1 base, and the junction held 2 bases outside the gene matches. Germline V lookup: CDR1 ENHRY, CDR2 SYGVKD.

This clonotype was seen only a few times. The genes are TRBV7-9 and TRBJ2-7; 7 nucleotides line up with TRBD1. Germline V gives CDR1 SEHNR, CDR2 FQNEAQ (reference sequence). The CDR3 spans 16 residues. The junction had 17 bases not matched to a gene; V was cut back by 6 bases and J by 6 bases. CDR3 bases: TGTGCCAGCAGTCAAGGGACAGCCAGAAAAGGAGGCGAGCAGTACTTC. As protein: CASSQGTARKGGEQYF.

This clonotype appeared a few times. The rearrangement joins TRBV27 to TRBJ2-7; 11 bases fit TRBD1. V was clipped by 6 bases and J by 5 bases; unmatched bases: 15. The CDR3 is 17 amino acids. CDR1 MNHEY and CDR2 SMNVEV come from the germline V gene (reference sequence). DNA of the CDR3: TGTGCCAGCAGCCCGGACAGGGGGCCGATCGGGAGGAACGAGCAGTACTTC. Translating gives CASSPDRGPIGRNEQYF.

This clonotype showed up many times. This sequence joins TRBV25-1 and TRBJ1-2; D possibly corresponds to TRBD1 (6 bases). Germline V gives CDR1 MGHDK, CDR2 SYGVNS. The length of the CDR3 is 15 residues. V dropped 4 bases and J dropped 5 bases, with 17 bases sitting between them. The CDR3 here is CASSAAGEYKYGYTF. The CDR3 DNA reads as TGTGCCAGCAGTGCCGCAGGGGAGTATAAGTATGGCTACACCTTC.

This clonotype was seen more than once but under ten times. J is TRBJ2-7 and V is TRBV7-8; TRBD1 might be the D (6 bases). The CDR3 runs 15 residues. Trimming took off 5 bases at V and 3 bases at J, with 17 bases between the two ends. Germline lookup yields CDR1 SGHVS and CDR2 FQNEAQ. The DNA of the CDR3 is TGTGCCAGCAGCCCTATGCCTGGCAGGGGCTACGAGCAGTACTTC. Protein product: CASSPMPGRGYEQYF.

The table lists this clonotype with many counts. This sequence joins TRBV12-3 or TRBV12-4 and TRBJ2-3; 13 nucleotides align to TRBD2. This CDR3 contains 15 residues. V was clipped by 6 bases and J by 4 bases; unmatched bases: 4. CDR3 nucleotide sequence: TGTGCCAGCAGCCAACTAGCGGGGGGGCCAGATACGCAGTATTTT. Amino acids: CASSQLAGGPDTQYF.

This clonotype came up once. Since a much larger clone is just one base distant, this may be a read error. The chain uses TRBV18 and TRBJ1-5; the D gene is possibly TRBD1 (6 bases). The CDR3 length is 16 residues. Trimming pared 3 bases from V and 4 bases from J, leaving 16 bases between. The germline gives CDR1 KGHSH, CDR2 LQKENI. The DNA of the CDR3 is TGTGCCAGCTCACCGTCTGGCAGGGGTTTTAATCAGCCCCAGCATTTT. It specifies CASSPSGRGFNQPQHF. The entire variable domain, with the rest obtained from reference TRBV18 and TRBJ1-5, is as follows: NAGVMQNPRHLVRRRGQEARLRCSPMKGHSHVYWYRQLPEEGLKFMVYLQKENIIDESGMPKERFSAEFPKEGPSILRIQQVVRGDSAAYFCASSPSGRGFNQPQHFGDGTRLSIL.

This clonotype occurred many times. The genes are TRBV29-1 and TRBJ2-7, with D possibly matching TRBD2 (6 bases). V shed 5 bases and J shed 1 base, with 12 bases lying between them. The CDR3 totals 13 residues. Germline CDR1 SQVTM, CDR2 ANQGSEA. CDR3 nucleotides: TGCAGCGTTTGGCGGGAAGGGTCCTACGAGCAGTACTTC. Residues: CSVWREGSYEQYF.